The next 31 T cell receptor beta chains were all read from a single sample in a study of cytomegalovirus exposure and HLA in healthy donors. PCR primers comprised 60 Vbeta and 13 Jbeta primers. Generated by immunoSEQ multiplex PCR, the TCRdb table keeps only in-frame clones and is missing some. This specimen shows about 200,000 clones; the ten leading clones hold roughly 1.1%. Input material: PBMCs. The receptors derive from a girl aged 2 to 9 in good health and CMV-seropositive.

The chain links TRBV5-1 to TRBJ2-2; TRBD1 might be the D (8 bases). There are 15 residues in the CDR3. The germline CDR1 and CDR2 sequences are SGHRS and YFSETQ. With 4 bases removed from V and 4 bases from J, the gap between germline ends came to 14 bases. CDR3 sequence (DNA): TGCGCCAGCAGCGTGACAGGGGAGGGCACCGGGGAGCTGTTTTTT. Translating gives CASSVTGEGTGELFF.

The V gene is TRBV19, the J gene TRBJ2-1; 8 nucleotides match TRBD2. Losses at the gene ends were 3 bases for V and 5 bases for J; bases not matched to a gene: 9. Germline CDR1 is LNHDA and CDR2 is SQIVND (reference sequence). The CDR3 runs to 16 residues. The CDR3 DNA follows: TGTGCCAGTAGTATGGAGGGGACTAGTTTCCACAATGAGCAGTTCTTC. It translates to CASSMEGTSFHNEQFF.

This rearrangement joins TRBV9 to TRBJ2-1; 8 bases line up with TRBD2. J lost 3 bases, V lost 0 bases, and 5 bases had no gene match. CDR1 and CDR2 (germline): SGDLS, YYNGEE. The CDR3 runs to 16 residues. The CDR3 sequence: CASSVVSGSGYNEQFF. As DNA, the CDR3 is TGTGCCAGCAGCGTAGTAAGCGGGAGTGGCTACAATGAGCAGTTCTTC.

This chain links TRBV7-9 with TRBJ1-1; maybe TRBD1 (5 bases). This CDR3 has 13 amino acids. CDR1 is SEHNR, CDR2 FQNEAQ, per germline (reference sequence). V was trimmed by 4 bases and J by 4 bases, leaving 10 bases between them. CDR3 in DNA: TGTGCCAGCAGCTCCTTCAGGGCCACTGAAGCTTTCTTT. This codes for CASSSFRATEAFF.

As DNA, the CDR3 is TGTGCCACCAGCAGAGATGGGACAGGGGGCGAGGTAGGGCAGTTCTTC. This gives the protein CATSRDGTGGEVGQFF. The rearrangement uses TRBV15 and TRBJ2-1; the match to TRBD1 covers 12 bases. The CDR3 loop spans 16 amino acids. CDR1 is LNHNV and CDR2 is YYDKDF in the germline V gene (reference sequence). V trimming: 0 bases; J trimming: 12 bases; junction bases outside the gene matches: 9. Supplemented by reference TRBV15 and TRBJ2-1, the full variable domain reads DAMVIQNPRYQVTQFGKPVTLSCSQTLNHNVMYWYQQKSSQAPKLLFHYYDKDFNNEADTPDNFQSRRPNTSFCFLDIRSPGLGDTAMYLCATSRDGTGGEVGQFFGPGTRLTVL.

This chain connects TRBV28 to TRBJ2-7; D is unresolved. CDR1 is MDHEN and CDR2 is SYDVKM in the germline V gene. Trimming left V 6 bases short and J 2 bases short, with 11 bases between. This CDR3 has 13 amino acids. DNA for the CDR3: TGTGCCAGCAGCCCGACTGCACCCTACGAGCAGTACTTC. The encoded protein is CASSPTAPYEQYF.

This sequence joins TRBV5-1 and TRBJ1-6; D may be TRBD1 (5 bases). The CDR3 totals 15 residues. Germline V gene sequence: CDR1 SGHRS, CDR2 YFSETQ. The V end was cut by 4 bases, the J end by 10 bases, with 18 bases between. CDR3 in amino acids: CASSPDGRGGSPLHF. Here the CDR3 DNA reads TGCGCCAGCAGCCCTGATGGAAGGGGAGGCTCACCCCTCCACTTT.

The chain uses TRBV6-6 and TRBJ2-7; a weak D match, TRBD2 (6 bases). Looked up from germline, CDR1 is MNHNY and CDR2 is SVGAGI (reference sequence). This CDR3 has 13 residues. Trimming stripped 10 bases from V and 2 bases from J, with 15 bases between. The CDR3 DNA reads TGTGCCACCAGGAGCGGGTCAACCTACGAGCAGTACTTC. Translation: CATRSGSTYEQYF.

The V call is TRBV2, the J call TRBJ2-5, with TRBD1 matching over 11 bases. The J call is in doubt because the DNA end fits TRBJ2-7 better. The V gene's germline CDR1 is SNHLY and CDR2 FYNNEI. CDR3 length equals 16 residues. CDR3 protein: CASSEPGQGEAYEQYF. The CDR3 region has the DNA TGTGCCAGCAGCGAACCGGGACAGGGGGAAGCCTACGAGCAGTACTTC.

The CDR3 protein is CASSIRTKVSFGGNNEQFF. The CDR3 DNA reads TGTGCCAGTAGTATCCGGACTAAAGTCTCCTTCGGTGGGAACAATGAGCAGTTCTTC. This chain joins TRBV19 and TRBJ2-1; tentatively, D is TRBD2 (6 bases). The germline V gene encodes CDR1 LNHDA and CDR2 SQIVND (reference sequence). CDR3 length: 19 amino acids. The V end was cut by 3 bases, the J end by 5 bases, with 26 bases between.

For this clone: A junction boundary mismatches the germline segment, possibly from a read error. CDR3 region: CASREDRVRNEQFF. In DNA, the CDR3 is TGTGCCAGCAGGGAAGACAGGGTTCGGAATGAGCAGTTCTTC. V usage is TRBV2 and J usage is TRBJ2-1; 7 bases fit TRBD1. This CDR3 comprises 14 residues. Looked up from germline, CDR1 is SNHLY and CDR2 is FYNNEI.

The chain employs TRBV19 and TRBJ2-3; TRBD2 matches at 7 bases. Germline CDR1 LNHDA, CDR2 SQIVND (reference sequence). After removal of 5 bases from V and 2 bases from J, the junction contained 13 bases not matched to a gene. The CDR3 consists of 17 residues. The CDR3 DNA reads as TGTGCCAGTAGTCGAGAGGGGTCTAGCGGATACACAGATACGCAGTATTTT. Protein sequence: CASSREGSSGYTDTQYF.

The V call is TRBV28, the J call TRBJ1-3, with D perhaps matching TRBD1 (5 bases). Trimming shortened V by 6 bases and J by 1 base, and 13 bases separated the two germline ends. The CDR3 extends over 15 amino acids. The germline V gene has CDR1 MDHEN and CDR2 SYDVKM. In DNA, the CDR3 is TGTGCCAGCAGCTCAGCCGGGGGATCTGGAAACACCATATATTTT. Encoded protein: CASSSAGGSGNTIYF.

The chain combines TRBV7-3 with TRBJ1-2, with 10 bases identical to TRBD1. There are 15 residues in the CDR3. Germline V lookup: CDR1 SGHTA, CDR2 FQGTGA. The J segment lost 6 bases and the V segment lost 0 bases, leaving 4 bases of the junction unmatched. Written as DNA, the CDR3 is TGTGCCAGCAGCTTAACTCCCGGGACAGGGGATGGCTACACCTTC. Amino acid sequence: CASSLTPGTGDGYTF. Based on the CDR3 plus reference TRBV7-3 and TRBJ1-2, the full variable domain is GAGVSQTPSNKVTEKGKYVELRCDPISGHTALYWYRQSLGQGPEFLIYFQGTGAADDSGLPNDRFFAVRPEGSVSTLKIQRTERGDSAVYLCASSLTPGTGDGYTFGSGTRLTVV.

The chain combines TRBV7-3 with TRBJ2-6; D may be TRBD2 (6 bases). The CDR3 has 16 residues. Trimming pared 4 bases from V and 4 bases from J, leaving 14 bases between. The germline gives CDR1 SGHTA, CDR2 FQGTGA. DNA for the CDR3: TGTGCCAGCAGCTCCGGTGGGGGGTCGGGGGCCAACGTCCTGACTTTC. It translates to CASSSGGGSGANVLTF. The full variable domain, its missing parts supplied by reference TRBV7-3 and TRBJ2-6, is GAGVSQTPSNKVTEKGKYVELRCDPISGHTALYWYRQSLGQGPEFLIYFQGTGAADDSGLPNDRFFAVRPEGSVSTLKIQRTERGDSAVYLCASSSGGGSGANVLTFGAGSRLTVL.

This chain connects TRBV15 to TRBJ2-3; 9 bases fit TRBD1. Per germline, CDR1 LNHNV and CDR2 YYDKDF (reference sequence). The CDR3 has 14 residues. The V and J ends lost 3 bases and 8 bases, in that order; junction bases with no gene match: 6. The CDR3 region is CATSSGTGYATQYF. The DNA of the CDR3 is TGTGCCACCAGCAGCGGGACAGGGTACGCTACGCAGTATTTT.

The rearrangement joins TRBV29-1 to TRBJ2-2; D possibly corresponds to TRBD1 (6 bases). The V gene's germline CDR1 is SQVTM and CDR2 ANQGSEA. This CDR3 contains 17 residues. Trimming pared 5 bases from V and 3 bases from J, leaving 22 bases between. The CDR3 region has the DNA TGCAGCGTTTATGTGGTCAAACAGGGTCCGTACACCGGGGAGCTGTTTTTT. Translating gives CSVYVVKQGPYTGELFF.

The chain combines TRBV20-1 with TRBJ1-2; no reliable D call. CDR1 DFQATT and CDR2 SNEGSKA come from the germline V gene (reference sequence). The CDR3 covers 9 residues. Trimming took off 6 bases at V and 7 bases at J, with 6 bases between the two ends. The CDR3 protein is CSAELGYTF. DNA of the CDR3: TGCAGTGCGGAGCTTGGCTACACCTTC.

The rearrangement links TRBV19 to TRBJ2-5, with D possibly being TRBD1 (6 bases). With 10 bases removed from V and 4 bases from J, the gap between germline ends came to 10 bases. Germline CDR1 is LNHDA and CDR2 is SQIVND (reference sequence). CDR3 length: 11 residues. DNA for the CDR3: TGTGCCAACCAGGGGTCAGAGACCCAGTACTTC. Its protein is CANQGSETQYF.

CDR3 protein: CASTLSGRDYEQYF. The CDR3 coding sequence is TGTGCCAGCACCCTCAGCGGGAGGGACTACGAGCAGTACTTC. The chain recombines TRBV11-2 with TRBJ2-7; 10 bases match TRBD2. V shed 7 bases, J shed 3 bases, and the junction held 6 bases outside the gene matches. Germline-derived CDR1 and CDR2 are SGHAT and FQNNGV. The CDR3 sequence is 14 residues long.

The chain employs TRBV10-3 and TRBJ2-5; TRBD1 might be the D (6 bases). The CDR3 extends over 12 amino acids. Trimming pared 6 bases from V and 2 bases from J, leaving 7 bases between. Germline assignment: CDR1 ENHRY and CDR2 SYGVKD. The CDR3 protein is CAIRDSQETQYF. DNA of the CDR3: TGTGCCATCAGGGACAGTCAAGAGACCCAGTACTTC.

The rearrangement joins TRBV7-6 to TRBJ2-2, with 7 bases aligning to TRBD1. CDR1 and CDR2 (germline): SGHVS, FNYEAQ. The V gene end was trimmed by 8 bases and the J gene end by 3 bases; junction bases not matched to a gene: 12. The CDR3 runs 16 residues. CDR3 nucleotides: TGTGCCAGCGGTGGAAGTCTCCAGGGGGACACCGGGGAGCTGTTTTTT. This codes for CASGGSLQGDTGELFF.

The chain combines TRBV7-2 with TRBJ1-2; D is possibly TRBD1 (6 bases). The V end lost 3 bases, the J end lost 2 bases, and 7 bases lay between the germline ends. The CDR3 is 13 residues long. Germline assignment: CDR1 SGHTA and CDR2 FQGNSA. The CDR3 region is CASSFRGNYGYTF. DNA for the CDR3: TGTGCCAGCAGCTTTAGGGGGAACTATGGCTACACCTTC.

The CDR3 spells CATTGGGNQPQHF. Written as DNA, the CDR3 is TGTGCCACGACAGGGGGCGGCAATCAGCCCCAGCATTTT. The chain uses TRBV6-1 and TRBJ1-5, with 10 bases identical to TRBD1. Unmatched junction bases numbered 2, after V lost 10 bases and J lost 2 bases. This CDR3 region has 13 residues. CDR1 is MNHNS, CDR2 SASEGT, per germline.

The CDR3 is CASSLSRTPGGEQFF. Here the CDR3 DNA reads TGTGCCAGCAGCTTGTCGAGAACGCCGGGAGGGGAGCAGTTCTTC. The chain uses TRBV12-1 and TRBJ2-1; TRBD2 is the table's D call, not checked against the DNA. TRBV12-1 is recorded as a pseudogene. This CDR3 is 15 amino acids long.

The V gene is TRBV23-1, the J gene TRBJ1-1; D is uncertain. TRBV23-1 is treated as an ORF (open reading frame) with a function not yet certain. V was clipped by 2 bases and J by 1 base, with 8 bases between them. The CDR3 totals 14 residues. This CDR3 reads CASSQPTENTEAFF. The CDR3 DNA sequence: TGCGCCAGCAGTCAACCTACAGAGAACACTGAAGCTTTCTTT.

The chain links TRBV7-2 to TRBJ2-2, with TRBD2 as a possible D gene (5 bases). The CDR3 loop spans 16 amino acids. V lost 4 bases and J lost 15, with 27 bases in between. Germline V gene lookup returns CDR1 SGHTA and CDR2 FQGNSA. The CDR3 nucleotides are TGTGCCAGCAGCTCAGGCTTAGCGACTTACTGGGGAGTCTTGTTTTTT. It specifies CASSSGLATYWGVLFF.

This sequence joins TRBV6-6 and TRBJ2-7; 12 nucleotides line up with TRBD2. Germline assignment: CDR1 MNHNY and CDR2 SVGAGI (reference sequence). The CDR3 is 13 amino acids. Trimming took 6 bases from V and 6 from J; bases not matched to a gene: 3. The CDR3, as DNA: TGTGCCAGCAGACTAGCGGGAGGTGTCGAGCAGTACTTC. It yields the protein CASRLAGGVEQYF.

Here the CDR3 reads CASSVGGGVLTDTQYF. For the CDR3, the DNA is TGTGCCAGCAGCGTAGGGGGCGGGGTACTCACAGATACGCAGTATTTT. V usage is TRBV9 and J usage is TRBJ2-3; D possibly corresponds to TRBD2 (6 bases). V lost 0 bases and J 2 bases, leaving 13 bases between the germline ends. The CDR3 is made up of 16 amino acids. Germline CDR1 SGDLS, CDR2 YYNGEE.

The gene calls are TRBV28 and TRBJ2-7, with a weak D call TRBD2 (5 bases). The CDR3 is 11 residues long. Per the germline V gene, CDR1 is MDHEN and CDR2 is SYDVKM. Trimming cost V 7 bases and J 5 bases, with 9 bases left between them. In DNA, the CDR3 is TGTGCCAGCACGGGGATCCACGAGCAGTACTTC. This gives the protein CASTGIHEQYF.

The chain has TRBV9 and TRBJ2-3; the match to TRBD2 covers 9 bases. Germline CDR1 and CDR2: SGDLS and YYNGEE. The CDR3 sequence is 17 residues long. V gave up 0 bases and J gave up 1 base; unmatched junction bases: 6. CDR3 in DNA: TGTGCCAGCAGCGTAGCAGGGGCTAGCGGGGGCACAGATACGCAGTATTTT. Translated: CASSVAGASGGTDTQYF.